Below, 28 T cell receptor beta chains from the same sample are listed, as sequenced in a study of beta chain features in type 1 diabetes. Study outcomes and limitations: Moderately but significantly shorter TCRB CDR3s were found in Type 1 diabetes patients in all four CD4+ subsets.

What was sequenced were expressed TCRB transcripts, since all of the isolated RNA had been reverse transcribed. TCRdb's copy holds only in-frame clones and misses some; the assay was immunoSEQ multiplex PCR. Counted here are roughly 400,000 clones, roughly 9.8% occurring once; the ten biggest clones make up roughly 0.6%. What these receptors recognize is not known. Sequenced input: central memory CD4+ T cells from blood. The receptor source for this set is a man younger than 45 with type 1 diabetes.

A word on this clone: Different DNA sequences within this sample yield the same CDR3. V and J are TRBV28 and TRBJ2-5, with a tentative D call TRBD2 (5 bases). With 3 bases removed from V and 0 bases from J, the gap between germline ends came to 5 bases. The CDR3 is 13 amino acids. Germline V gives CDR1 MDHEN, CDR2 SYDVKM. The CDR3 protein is CASSFGDQETQYF. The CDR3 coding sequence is TGTGCCAGCAGTTTCGGGGACCAAGAGACCCAGTACTTC.

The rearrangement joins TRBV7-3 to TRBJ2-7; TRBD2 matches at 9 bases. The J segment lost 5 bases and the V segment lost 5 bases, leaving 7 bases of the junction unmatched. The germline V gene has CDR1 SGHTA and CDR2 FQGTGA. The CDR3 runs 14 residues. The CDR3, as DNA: TGTGCCAGCAGCCCAGGACTAGCGTCCCACGAGCAGTACTTC. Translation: CASSPGLASHEQYF.

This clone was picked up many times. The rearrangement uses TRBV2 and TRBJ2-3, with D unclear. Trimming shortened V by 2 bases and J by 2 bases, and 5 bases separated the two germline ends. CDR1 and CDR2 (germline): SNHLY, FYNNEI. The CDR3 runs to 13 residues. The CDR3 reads CASSEPFTDTQYF. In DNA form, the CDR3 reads TGTGCCAGCAGTGAACCTTTCACAGATACGCAGTATTTT. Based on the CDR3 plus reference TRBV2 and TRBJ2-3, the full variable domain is EPEVTQTPSHQVTQMGQEVILRCVPISNHLYFYWYRQILGQKVEFLVSFYNNEISEKSEIFDDQFSVERPDGSNFTLKIRSTKLEDSAMYFCASSEPFTDTQYFGPGTRLTVL.

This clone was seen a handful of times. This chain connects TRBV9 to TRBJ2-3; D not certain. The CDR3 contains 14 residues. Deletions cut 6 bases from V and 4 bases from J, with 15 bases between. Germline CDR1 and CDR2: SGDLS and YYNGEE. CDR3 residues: CASTSGAAADTQYF. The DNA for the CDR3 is TGTGCCAGCACATCGGGTGCGGCAGCAGATACGCAGTATTTT.

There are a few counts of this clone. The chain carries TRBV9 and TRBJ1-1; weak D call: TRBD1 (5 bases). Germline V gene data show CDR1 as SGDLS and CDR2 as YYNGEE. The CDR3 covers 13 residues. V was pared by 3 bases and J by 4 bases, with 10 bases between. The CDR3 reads CASSGGWGTEAFF. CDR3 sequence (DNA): TGTGCCAGCAGCGGGGGGTGGGGCACTGAAGCTTTCTTT. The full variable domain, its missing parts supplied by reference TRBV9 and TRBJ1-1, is DSGVTQTPKHLITATGQRVTLRCSPRSGDLSVYWYQQSLDQGLQFLIQYYNGEERAKGNILERFSAQQFPDLHSELNLSSLELGDSALYFCASSGGWGTEAFFGQGTRLTVV.

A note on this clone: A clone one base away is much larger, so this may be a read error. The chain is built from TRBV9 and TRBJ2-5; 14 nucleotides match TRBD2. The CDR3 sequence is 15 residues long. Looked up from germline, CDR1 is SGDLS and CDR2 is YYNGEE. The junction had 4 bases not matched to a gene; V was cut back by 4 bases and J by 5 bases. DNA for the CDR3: TGTGCCAGCAGCATTGGGACTAGCGGGAGTGAGACCCAGTACTTC. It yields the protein CASSIGTSGSETQYF.

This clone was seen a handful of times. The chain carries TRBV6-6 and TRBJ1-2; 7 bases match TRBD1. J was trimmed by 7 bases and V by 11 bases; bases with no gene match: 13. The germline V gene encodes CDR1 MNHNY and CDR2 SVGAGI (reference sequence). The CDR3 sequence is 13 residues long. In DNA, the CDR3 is TGTGCCCACTACAGCAGGGGGATTCTTGGCTACACCTTC. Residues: CAHYSRGILGYTF.

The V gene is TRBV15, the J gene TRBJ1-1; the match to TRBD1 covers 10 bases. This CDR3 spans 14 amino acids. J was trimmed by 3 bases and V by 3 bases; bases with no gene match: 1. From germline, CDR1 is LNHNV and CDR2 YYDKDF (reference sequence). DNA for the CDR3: TGTGCCACCAGCAGTGGACAGGGGGACACTGAAGCTTTCTTT. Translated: CATSSGQGDTEAFF. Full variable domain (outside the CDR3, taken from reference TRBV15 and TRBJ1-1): DAMVIQNPRYQVTQFGKPVTLSCSQTLNHNVMYWYQQKSSQAPKLLFHYYDKDFNNEADTPDNFQSRRPNTSFCFLDIRSPGLGDTAMYLCATSSGQGDTEAFFGQGTRLTVV.

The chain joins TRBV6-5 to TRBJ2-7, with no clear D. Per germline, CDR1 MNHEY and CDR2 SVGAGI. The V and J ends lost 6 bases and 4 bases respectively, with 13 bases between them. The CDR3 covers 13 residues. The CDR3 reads CASSPVVPYEQYF. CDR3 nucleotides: TGTGCCAGCAGCCCCGTAGTGCCATACGAGCAGTACTTC.

DNA of the CDR3: TGCGCCAGCAGCTTGGACGGGACAGGGGGTGGGGAGCAGTACTTC. As protein: CASSLDGTGGGEQYF. The chain uses TRBV5-1 and TRBJ2-7; TRBD1 matches at 11 bases. V trimming: 0 bases; J trimming: 7 bases; junction bases outside the gene matches: 6. Germline V CDR1 and CDR2: SGHRS, YFSETQ. This CDR3 has 15 amino acids.

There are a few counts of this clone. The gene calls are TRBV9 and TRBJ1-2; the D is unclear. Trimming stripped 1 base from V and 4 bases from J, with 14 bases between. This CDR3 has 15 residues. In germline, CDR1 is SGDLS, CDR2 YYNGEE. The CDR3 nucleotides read TGTGCCAGCAGCGTAAGTCACGACGGGTCCTATGGCTACACCTTC. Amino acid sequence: CASSVSHDGSYGYTF.

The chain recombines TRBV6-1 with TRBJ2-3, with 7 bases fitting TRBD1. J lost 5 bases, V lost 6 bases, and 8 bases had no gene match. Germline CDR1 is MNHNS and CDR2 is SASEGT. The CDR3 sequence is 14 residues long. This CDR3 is CASRNSGGQDTQYF. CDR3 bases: TGTGCCAGCAGGAACTCAGGGGGACAAGATACGCAGTATTTT.

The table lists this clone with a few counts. The CDR3: CASSRDRVADTQYF. The CDR3 DNA reads as TGTGCCAGCAGCCGGGACAGGGTGGCAGATACGCAGTATTTT. The chain joins TRBV27 to TRBJ2-3, with 9 bases fitting TRBD1. The CDR3 totals 14 residues. Germline CDR1 reads MNHEY; CDR2 reads SMNVEV (reference sequence). The J segment lost 4 bases and the V segment lost 6 bases, leaving 5 bases of the junction unmatched.

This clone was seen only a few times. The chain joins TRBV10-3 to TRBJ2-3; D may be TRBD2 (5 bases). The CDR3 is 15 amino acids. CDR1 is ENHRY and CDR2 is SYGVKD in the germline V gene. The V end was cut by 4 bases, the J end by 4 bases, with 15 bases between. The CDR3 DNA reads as TGTGCCATCAGTGGTCAGTCGGGAAGGGCAGATACGCAGTATTTT. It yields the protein CAISGQSGRADTQYF.

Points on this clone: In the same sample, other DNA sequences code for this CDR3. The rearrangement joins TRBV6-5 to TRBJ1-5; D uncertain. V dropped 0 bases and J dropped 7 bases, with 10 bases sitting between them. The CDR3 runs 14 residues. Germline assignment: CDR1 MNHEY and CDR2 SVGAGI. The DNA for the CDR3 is TGTGCCAGCAGTTACTCGGATGGCTACCAGCCCCAGCATTTT. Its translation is CASSYSDGYQPQHF.

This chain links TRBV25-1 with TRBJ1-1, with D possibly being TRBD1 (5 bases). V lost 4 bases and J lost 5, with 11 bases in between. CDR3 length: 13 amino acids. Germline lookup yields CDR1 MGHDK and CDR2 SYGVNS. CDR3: CASSAPWGTEAFF. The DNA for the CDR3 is TGTGCCAGCAGTGCCCCTTGGGGGACTGAAGCTTTCTTT.

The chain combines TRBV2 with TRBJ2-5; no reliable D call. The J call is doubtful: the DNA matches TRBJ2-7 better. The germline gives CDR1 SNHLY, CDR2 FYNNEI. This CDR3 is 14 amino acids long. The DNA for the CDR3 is TGTGCCAGCAGTGACCCACAAGATTCCTACGAGCAGTACTTC. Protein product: CASSDPQDSYEQYF.

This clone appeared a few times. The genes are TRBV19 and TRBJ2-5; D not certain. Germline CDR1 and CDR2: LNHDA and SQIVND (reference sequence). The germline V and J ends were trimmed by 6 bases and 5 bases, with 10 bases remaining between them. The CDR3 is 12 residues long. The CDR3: CASRMGTETQYF. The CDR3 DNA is TGTGCCAGTAGGATGGGAACGGAGACCCAGTACTTC.

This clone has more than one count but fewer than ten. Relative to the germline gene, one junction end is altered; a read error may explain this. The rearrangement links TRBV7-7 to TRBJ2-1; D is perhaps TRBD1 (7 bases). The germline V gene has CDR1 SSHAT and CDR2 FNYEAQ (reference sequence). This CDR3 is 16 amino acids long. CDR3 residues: CASSLGSARGANEQFF. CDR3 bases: TGTGCTAGCAGCTTAGGTTCTGCCAGGGGGGCAAATGAGCAGTTCTTC.

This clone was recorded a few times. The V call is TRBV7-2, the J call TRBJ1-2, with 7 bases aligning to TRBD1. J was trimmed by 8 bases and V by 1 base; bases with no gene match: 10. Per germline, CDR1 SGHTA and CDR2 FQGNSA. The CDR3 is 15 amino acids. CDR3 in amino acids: CASSLGGQAGRGYTF. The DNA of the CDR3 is TGTGCCAGCAGCTTAGGCGGACAGGCGGGCAGAGGCTACACCTTC.

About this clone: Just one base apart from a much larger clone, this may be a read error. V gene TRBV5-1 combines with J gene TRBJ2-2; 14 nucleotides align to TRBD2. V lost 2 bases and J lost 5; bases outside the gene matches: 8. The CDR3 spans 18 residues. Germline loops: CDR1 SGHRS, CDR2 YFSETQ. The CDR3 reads CASSFHQTSGRVTGELFF. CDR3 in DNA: TGCGCCAGCAGCTTCCACCAGACTAGCGGGAGGGTAACCGGGGAGCTGTTTTTT. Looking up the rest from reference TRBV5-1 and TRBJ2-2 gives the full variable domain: KAGVTQTPRYLIKTRGQQVTLSCSPISGHRSVSWYQQTPGQGLQFLFEYFSETQRNKGNFPGRFSGRQFSNSRSEMNVSTLELGDSALYLCASSFHQTSGRVTGELFFGEGSRLTVL.

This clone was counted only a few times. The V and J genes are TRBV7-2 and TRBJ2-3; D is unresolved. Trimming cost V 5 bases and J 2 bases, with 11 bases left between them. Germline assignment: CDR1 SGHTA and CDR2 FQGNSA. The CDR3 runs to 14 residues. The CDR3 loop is CASSPKSPTDTQYF. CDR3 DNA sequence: TGTGCCAGCAGCCCTAAATCTCCCACAGATACGCAGTATTTT.

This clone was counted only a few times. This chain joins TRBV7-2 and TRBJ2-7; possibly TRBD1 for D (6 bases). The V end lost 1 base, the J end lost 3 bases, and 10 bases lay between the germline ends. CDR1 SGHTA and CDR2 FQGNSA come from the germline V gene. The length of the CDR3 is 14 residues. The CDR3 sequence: CASSLGPTGYEQYF. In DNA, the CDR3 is TGTGCCAGCAGCTTAGGGCCGACAGGCTACGAGCAGTACTTC.

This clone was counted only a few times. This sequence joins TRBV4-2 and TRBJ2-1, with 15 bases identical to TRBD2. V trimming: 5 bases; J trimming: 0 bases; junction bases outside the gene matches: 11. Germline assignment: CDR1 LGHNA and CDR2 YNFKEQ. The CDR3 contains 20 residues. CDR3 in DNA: TGTGCCAGCAGCTTTCAAGCGGGACTAGCGGGAGGCAGCTCCTACAATGAGCAGTTCTTC. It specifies CASSFQAGLAGGSSYNEQFF.

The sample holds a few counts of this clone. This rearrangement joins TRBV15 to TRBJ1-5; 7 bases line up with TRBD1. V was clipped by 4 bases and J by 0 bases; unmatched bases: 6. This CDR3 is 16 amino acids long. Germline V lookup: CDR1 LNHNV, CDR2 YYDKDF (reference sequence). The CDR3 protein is CATSTGQDHSNQPQHF. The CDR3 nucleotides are TGTGCCACCAGCACTGGACAGGACCATAGCAATCAGCCCCAGCATTTT.

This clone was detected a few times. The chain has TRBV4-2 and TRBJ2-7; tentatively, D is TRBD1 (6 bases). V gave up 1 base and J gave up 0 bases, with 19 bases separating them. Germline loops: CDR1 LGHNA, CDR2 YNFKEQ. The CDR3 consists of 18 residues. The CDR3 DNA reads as TGTGCCAGCAGCCAAGCCCTACAACCCACAGGGTTCTCCTACGAGCAGTACTTC. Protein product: CASSQALQPTGFSYEQYF.

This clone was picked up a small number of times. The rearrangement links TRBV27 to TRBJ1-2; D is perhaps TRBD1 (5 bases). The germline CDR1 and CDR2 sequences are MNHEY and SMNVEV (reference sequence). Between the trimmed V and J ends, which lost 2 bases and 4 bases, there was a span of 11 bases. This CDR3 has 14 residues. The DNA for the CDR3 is TGTGCCAGCAGTTTAAAGGGGATCGGCTATGGCTACACCTTC. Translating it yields CASSLKGIGYGYTF.

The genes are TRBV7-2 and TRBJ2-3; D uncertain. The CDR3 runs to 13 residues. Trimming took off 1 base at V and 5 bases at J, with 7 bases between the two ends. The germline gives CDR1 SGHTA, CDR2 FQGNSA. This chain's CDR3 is CASSLGPIDTQYF. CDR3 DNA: TGTGCCAGCAGCTTAGGTCCTATAGATACGCAGTATTTT.